Below, 12 T cell receptor beta chains from the same sample are listed, as sequenced in a study of T cells in Graves' hyperthyroidism and ophthalmopathy. Amplification targeted TCR beta CDR3 regions from RNA transcripts. TCR CDR3 underwent first-round RT-PCR with the HTBI primer set. TCRdb used MiXCR to reprocess the multiplex PCR reads, holding one entry per CDR3 protein. The data show around 700,000 distinct CDR3 sequences, about a third seen once. The specimen sequenced was blood. These receptors were obtained from a woman in her thirties or forties with Graves' hyperthyroidism.

In its sample, this clonotype was seen a few times. This rearrangement joins TRBV6-5 to TRBJ1-6, with D perhaps TRBD1 (5 bases). The germline V and J ends were trimmed by 2 bases and 10 bases, with 15 bases remaining between them. CDR3 length equals 15 residues. Per the germline V gene, CDR1 is MNHEY and CDR2 is SVGAGI. CDR3 sequence: CASSYGAAIGSPLHF. The CDR3, as DNA: TGTGCCAGCAGTTACGGGGCCGCAATTGGCTCACCCCTCCACTTT.

The chain uses TRBV24-1 and TRBJ1-4, with no clear D. V gave up 1 base and J gave up 8 bases, with 10 bases separating them. Germline values: CDR1 KGHDR, CDR2 SFDVKD. The CDR3 loop spans 14 amino acids. CDR3 sequence reads: CATSDLAGDEKLFF. DNA of the CDR3: TGTGCCACCAGTGATTTAGCGGGCGACGAAAAACTGTTTTTT.

This clonotype appeared a few times. The J gene is TRBJ1-5, the V gene TRBV5-5, with unresolved D. V was clipped by 2 bases and J by 0 bases, with 9 bases between them. The CDR3 is made up of 15 amino acids. CDR1 and CDR2 from the germline V gene are SGHKS and YYEKEE (reference sequence). In DNA, the CDR3 is TGTGCCAGCAGCTTAGAACCACTTAGCAATCAGCCCCAGCATTTT. Protein product: CASSLEPLSNQPQHF.

This clonotype occurred a few times. The chain recombines TRBV6-6 with TRBJ2-2; no clear D gene. The CDR3 extends over 15 amino acids. Trimming left V 2 bases short and J 0 bases short, with 7 bases between. The germline V gene encodes CDR1 MNHNY and CDR2 SVGAGI (reference sequence). The CDR3, as DNA: TGTGCCAGCAGTTACGAGCTAGCGAACACCGGGGAGCTGTTTTTT. Encoded protein: CASSYELANTGELFF.

This clonotype has only a few counts. This rearrangement joins TRBV7-8 to TRBJ2-7; the match to TRBD1 covers 8 bases. The germline CDR1 and CDR2 sequences are SGHVS and FQNEAQ. J gave up 0 bases and V 8 bases, and 12 bases lay outside the gene matches. This CDR3 comprises 16 residues. CDR3 nucleotides: TGTGCCAGCTCACATCAGGGGGCTGTCGACTCCTACGAGCAGTACTTC. Translating it yields CASSHQGAVDSYEQYF. Complete variable domain (other parts from reference TRBV7-8 and TRBJ2-7): GAGVSQSPRYKVAKRGQDVALRCDPISGHVSLFWYQQALGQGPEFLTYFQNEAQLDKSGLPSDRFFAERPEGSVSTLKIQRTQQEDSAVYLCASSHQGAVDSYEQYFGPGTRLTVT.

This clonotype came up many times. CDR3 loop: CASSYVQGIQHF. CDR3 nucleotides: TGTGCCAGCAGTTACGTGCAGGGAATTCAGCATTTT. The rearrangement joins TRBV6-5 to TRBJ1-5, with D possibly matching TRBD1 (5 bases). V was trimmed by 2 bases and J by 13 bases, leaving 12 bases between them. Germline V gives CDR1 MNHEY, CDR2 SVGAGI. The CDR3 runs 12 residues.

This clonotype appeared many times. The chain carries TRBV29-1 and TRBJ1-5; D gene ambiguous. Germline-derived CDR1 and CDR2 are SQVTM and ANQGSEA. This CDR3 contains 13 residues. V was clipped by 4 bases and J by 3 bases, with 10 bases between them. Here the CDR3 reads CSVAGGFNQPQHF. Written as DNA, the CDR3 is TGCAGCGTTGCCGGCGGTTTCAATCAGCCCCAGCATTTT.

This clonotype was detected once. CDR3: CSVGGDRYQSNYGYTF. The DNA for the CDR3 is TGCAGCGTCGGCGGGGACAGGTACCAATCTAACTATGGCTACACCTTC. This chain links TRBV29-1 with TRBJ1-2; 8 bases line up with TRBD1. The CDR3 runs 16 residues. CDR1 and CDR2 (germline): SQVTM, ANQGSEA. V gave up 6 bases and J gave up 0 bases; unmatched junction bases: 12.

The chain carries TRBV19 and TRBJ1-3, with 11 positions matching TRBD1. V lost 9 bases, J lost 4 bases, and 5 bases stayed unmatched. CDR3 length: 14 residues. In germline, CDR1 is LNHDA, CDR2 SQIVND (reference sequence). As DNA, the CDR3 is TGTGCCAGCGGAGGACAGGGGGCAGGAAACACCATATATTTT. It yields the protein CASGGQGAGNTIYF.

This clonotype appeared a few times. The chain joins TRBV6-5 to TRBJ1-5, with a weak D call TRBD1 (6 bases). V gave up 6 bases and J gave up 0 bases, with 12 bases separating them. Germline lookup yields CDR1 MNHEY and CDR2 SVGAGI. The CDR3 has 15 residues. CDR3 coding DNA: TGTGCCAGCAGCAGGGACATTGCTAGCAATCAGCCCCAGCATTTT. It is translated as CASSRDIASNQPQHF.

This clonotype was counted at least ten times. This rearrangement joins TRBV10-3 to TRBJ2-5, with TRBD2 identical over 11 bases. This CDR3 has 13 amino acids. Germline loops: CDR1 ENHRY, CDR2 SYGVKD. V was clipped by 6 bases and J by 3 bases; unmatched bases: 0. As DNA, the CDR3 is TGTGCCATCAGGGGACTAGCGGAAGAGACCCAGTACTTC. Amino acids: CAIRGLAEETQYF.

The gene calls are TRBV5-1 and TRBJ2-5; D could derive from TRBD1 or TRBD2 (6 bases each). Trimming took 0 bases from V and 0 from J, leaving 12 bases between them. This CDR3 has 16 amino acids. Germline V lookup: CDR1 SGHRS, CDR2 YFSETQ. The CDR3 bases are TGCGCCAGCAGCTTGGCGGGGGCGGGGAACCAAGAGACCCAGTACTTC. Its translation: CASSLAGAGNQETQYF.